These T cell receptor beta chains were read from a single sample in a study of Ad26.COV2.S vaccination and SARS-CoV-2 variants. Clones were sequenced by immunoSEQ multiplex PCR, and TCRdb holds only the in-frame ones, with some missing. Here the sample spans approximately 480,000 clones, approximately 88% being singletons. Sequenced here: peripheral blood, sampled in a trial of Ad26.COV2.S vaccine versus placebo. The receptors stem from a person between 18 and 65 years old who received the Ad26.COV2.S COVID-19 vaccine or a placebo. CDR3s leave out the opening cysteine and the closing phenylalanine or tryptophan. Rows may omit the clone size; those that give it use once, few, many or a size class.

abundance	v_gene	CDR3aa
.	TRBV19	ASSTDPRETQY
many	TRBV7-2	ASSLAGALDEQY
.	TRBV6-5	ASRATGTGVEPQH
.	TRBV29-1	SVEGRGATEAF
.	TRBV7-2	ASSLGVTQETQY
.	TRBV27	ASSLLGRDNSPLH
.	TRBV7-8	ASSRSLGQGAADTQY
.	TRBV15	ATSREHYEQY
once	TRBV4-1	ASSQVAVGNQPQH
.	TRBV30	AWSAITPTSGRAGEQF
once	TRBV5-4	ASSLVGRPYEQY
.	TRBV7-8	ASSPTSGTTGELF
.	TRBV25-1	ASSARLINYGYT
.	TRBV5-8	ASSLSLRTYEQY
few	TRBV6-5	ASSYLGLGYEQY
.	TRBV2	ASSDRLSGELF
.	TRBV19	ASSISTSGRAGTGELF
.	TRBV2	ASSGDTYEQY
once	TRBV9	ASSFGLAGAYGTQY
.	TRBV12-5	ASALGALGDEQF
.	TRBV5-1	ASSRQPGLAVTDTQY
few	TRBV7-9	ASSYWTGGEGYGYT
once	TRBV29-1	SVDSVNTEAF
.	TRBV7-8	ASSPQAAYEQY
.	TRBV13	ASSLVREGRHEQY
.	TRBV14	ASSQDIDGGEKLF
.	TRBV28	ASTKSGYEQY
.	TRBV19	ASSVGQGSYNEQF
.	TRBV3-1/TRBV3-2	ASSLLSTNEKLF
.	TRBV7-9	ASSPRDLEDNEQF
.	TRBV7-2	ATCRGAHLSTDTQY
.	TRBV9	ASSSTSGRTGELF
.	TRBV5-8	ASSSGFAPGNTIY
once	TRBV7-8	ASSFPSGIHNEQF
.	TRBV27	ASRQTRLAGGRIDTQY
.	TRBV6-2/TRBV6-3	ASSYLGAHWNSPLH
.	TRBV12-3/TRBV12-4	ASSQGPVPEQF
.	TRBV19	ASSIESGRTYEQY
once	TRBV9	ASSVMTSGDNEQF
.	TRBV7-2	ASSLDLAADTQY
.	TRBV6-5	ATTRGRGHYEQY
.	TRBV3-1/TRBV3-2	ASSHNWGEDTQY
.	TRBV9	ASSVGTADNQPQH
.	TRBV2	AARSETAQETQY
.	TRBV6-5	ASRTGGNQPQH
.	TRBV10-3	ATGGSPNEKLF
.	TRBV4-2	ASSQDATSTSGRTYEQY
.	TRBV6-5	ASRGVGNQNIQY
.	TRBV6-2/TRBV6-3	ASSSPPPLNSGEQF
.	TRBV9	ASSAANTEAF
.	TRBV28	ATGRVRELF
.	TRBV19	ASSMTELAGEQF
.	TRBV6-2/TRBV6-3	ASSLAPWPAYEQY